The entry below describes one TCR beta chain. This sample was taken from a study of technical replicates of blood from a handful of donors. From germline, CDR1 is SGDLS and CDR2 YYNGEE. The CDR3 spans 13 residues. The method was immunoSEQ multiplex PCR; TCRdb's version includes in-frame clones alone and lacks a portion of them. The repertoire consists of tens of thousands of clones, with 93% occurring once and the leading ten covering approximately 0.24%. The sequence was collected from a human donor in good health. This chain joins TRBV9 and TRBJ1-1, with D unresolved. Specimen: T cells isolated from PBMCs. CDR3 nucleotides: TGTGCGATCACCCCACTTAGAGGCACTGAAGCTTTCTTT. Amino acid sequence: CAITPLRGTEAFF.